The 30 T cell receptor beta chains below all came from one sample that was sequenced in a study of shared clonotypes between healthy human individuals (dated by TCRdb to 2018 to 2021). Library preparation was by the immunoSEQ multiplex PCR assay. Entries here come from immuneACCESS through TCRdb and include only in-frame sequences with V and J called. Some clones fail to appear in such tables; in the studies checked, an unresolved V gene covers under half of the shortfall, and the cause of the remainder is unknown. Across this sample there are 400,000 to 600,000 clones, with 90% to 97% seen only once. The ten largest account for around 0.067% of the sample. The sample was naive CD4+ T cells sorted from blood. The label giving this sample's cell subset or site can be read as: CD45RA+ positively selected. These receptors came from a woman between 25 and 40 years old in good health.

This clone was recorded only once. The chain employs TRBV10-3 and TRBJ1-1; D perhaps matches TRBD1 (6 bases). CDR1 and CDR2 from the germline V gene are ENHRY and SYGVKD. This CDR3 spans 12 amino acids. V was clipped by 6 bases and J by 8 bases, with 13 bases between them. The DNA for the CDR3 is TGTGCCATCAGCCAGGACAGCCGGGAAGCTTTCTTT. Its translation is CAISQDSREAFF.

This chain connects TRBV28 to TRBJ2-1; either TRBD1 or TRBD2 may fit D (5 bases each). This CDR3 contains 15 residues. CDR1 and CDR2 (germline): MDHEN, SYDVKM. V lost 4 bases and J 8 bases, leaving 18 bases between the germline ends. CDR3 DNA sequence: TGTGCCAGCAGTTCAAGTAGCGCACAGGAGGATGAGCAGTTCTTC. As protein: CASSSSSAQEDEQFF.

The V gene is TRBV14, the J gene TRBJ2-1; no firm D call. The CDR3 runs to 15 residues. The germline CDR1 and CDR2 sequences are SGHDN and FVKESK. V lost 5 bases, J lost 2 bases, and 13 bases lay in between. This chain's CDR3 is CASSYYGPAYNEQFF. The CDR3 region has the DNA TGTGCCAGCAGCTATTACGGACCCGCCTACAATGAGCAGTTCTTC.

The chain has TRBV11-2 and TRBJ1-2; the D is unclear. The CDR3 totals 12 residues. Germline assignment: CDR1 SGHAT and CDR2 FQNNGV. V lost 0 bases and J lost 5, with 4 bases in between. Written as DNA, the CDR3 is TGTGCCAGCAGCTTAGAAACGTATGGCTACACCTTC. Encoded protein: CASSLETYGYTF.

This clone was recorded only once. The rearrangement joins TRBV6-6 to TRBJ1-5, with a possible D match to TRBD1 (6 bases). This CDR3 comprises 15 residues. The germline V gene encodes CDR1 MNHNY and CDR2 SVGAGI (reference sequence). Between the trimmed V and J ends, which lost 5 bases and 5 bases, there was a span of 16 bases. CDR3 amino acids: CASSAGVFGDQPQHF. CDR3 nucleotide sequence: TGTGCCAGCAGTGCAGGGGTTTTCGGGGATCAGCCCCAGCATTTT.

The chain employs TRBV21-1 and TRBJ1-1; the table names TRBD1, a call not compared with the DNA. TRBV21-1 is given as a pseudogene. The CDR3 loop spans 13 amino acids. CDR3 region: CASSKTGTDEAFF. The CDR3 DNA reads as TGTGCCAGCAGCAAGACAGGGACAGATGAAGCTTTCTTT.

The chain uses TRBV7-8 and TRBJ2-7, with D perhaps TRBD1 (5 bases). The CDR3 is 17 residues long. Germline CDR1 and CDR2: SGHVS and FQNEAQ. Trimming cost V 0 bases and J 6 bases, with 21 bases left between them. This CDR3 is CASSLARLGPERVEQYF. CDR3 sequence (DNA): TGTGCCAGCAGCTTAGCCAGACTGGGGCCTGAAAGGGTCGAGCAGTACTTC.

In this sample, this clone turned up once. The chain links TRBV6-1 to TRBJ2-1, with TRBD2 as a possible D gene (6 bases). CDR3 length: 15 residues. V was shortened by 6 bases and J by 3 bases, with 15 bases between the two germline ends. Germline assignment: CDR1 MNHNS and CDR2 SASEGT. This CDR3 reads CASSTNKGGYNEQFF. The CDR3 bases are TGTGCCAGCAGCACCAATAAGGGAGGCTACAATGAGCAGTTCTTC.

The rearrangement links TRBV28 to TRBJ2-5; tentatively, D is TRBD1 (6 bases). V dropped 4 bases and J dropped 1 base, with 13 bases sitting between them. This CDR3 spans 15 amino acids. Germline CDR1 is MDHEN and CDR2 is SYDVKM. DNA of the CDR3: TGTGCCAGCAGTTCAGGGGCCCGGGGCCAAGAGACCCAGTACTTC. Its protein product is CASSSGARGQETQYF. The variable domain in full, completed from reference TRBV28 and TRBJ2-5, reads DVKVTQSSRYLVKRTGEKVFLECVQDMDHENMFWYRQDPGLGLRLIYFSYDVKMKEKGDIPEGYSVSREKKERFSLILESASTNQTSMYLCASSSGARGQETQYFGPGTRLLVL.

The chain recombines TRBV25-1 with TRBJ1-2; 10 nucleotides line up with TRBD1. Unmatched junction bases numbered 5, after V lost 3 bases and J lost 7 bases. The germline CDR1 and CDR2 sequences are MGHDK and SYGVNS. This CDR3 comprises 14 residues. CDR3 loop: CASSEPGQGSGYTF. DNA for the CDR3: TGTGCCAGCAGTGAGCCGGGACAGGGGTCTGGCTACACCTTC.

The CDR3 protein is CASSLGLTSSYNEQFF. CDR3 coding DNA: TGTGCCAGCAGTTTGGGGCTCACCAGCTCCTACAATGAGCAGTTCTTC. This chain uses TRBV28 with TRBJ2-1, with D tentatively TRBD1 (5 bases). With 3 bases removed from V and 0 bases from J, the gap between germline ends came to 12 bases. The CDR3 is made up of 16 amino acids. Germline V gene lookup returns CDR1 MDHEN and CDR2 SYDVKM.

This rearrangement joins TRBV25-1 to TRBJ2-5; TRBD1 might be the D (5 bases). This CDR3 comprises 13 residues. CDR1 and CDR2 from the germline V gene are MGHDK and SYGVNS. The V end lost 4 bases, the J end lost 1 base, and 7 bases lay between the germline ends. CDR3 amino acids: CASSGQPQETQYF. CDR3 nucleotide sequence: TGTGCCAGCAGTGGACAGCCCCAAGAGACCCAGTACTTC.

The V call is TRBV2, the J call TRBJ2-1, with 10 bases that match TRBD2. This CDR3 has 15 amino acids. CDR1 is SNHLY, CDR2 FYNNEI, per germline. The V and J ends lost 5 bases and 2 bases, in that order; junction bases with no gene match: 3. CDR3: CASSITSGTYNEQFF. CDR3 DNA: TGTGCCAGCAGTATAACTAGCGGGACCTACAATGAGCAGTTCTTC.

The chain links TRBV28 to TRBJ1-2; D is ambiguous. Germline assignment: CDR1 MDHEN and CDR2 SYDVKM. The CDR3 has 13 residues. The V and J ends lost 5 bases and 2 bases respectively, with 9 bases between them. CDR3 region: CASSIRGNYGYTF. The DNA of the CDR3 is TGTGCCAGCAGTATTCGCGGGAACTATGGCTACACCTTC.

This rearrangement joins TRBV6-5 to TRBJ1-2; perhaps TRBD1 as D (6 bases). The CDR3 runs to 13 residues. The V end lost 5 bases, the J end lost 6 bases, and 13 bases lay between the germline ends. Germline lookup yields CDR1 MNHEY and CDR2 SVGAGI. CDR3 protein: CASSTPGANGYTF. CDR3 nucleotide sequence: TGTGCCAGCAGTACCCCGGGGGCGAATGGCTACACCTTC.

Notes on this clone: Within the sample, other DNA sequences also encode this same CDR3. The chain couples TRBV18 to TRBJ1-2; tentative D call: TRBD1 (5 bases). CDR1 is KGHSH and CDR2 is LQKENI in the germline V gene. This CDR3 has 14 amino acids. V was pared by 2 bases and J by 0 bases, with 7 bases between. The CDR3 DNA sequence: TGTGCCAGCTCACCAGGGGCGGCTAACTATGGCTACACCTTC. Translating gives CASSPGAANYGYTF.

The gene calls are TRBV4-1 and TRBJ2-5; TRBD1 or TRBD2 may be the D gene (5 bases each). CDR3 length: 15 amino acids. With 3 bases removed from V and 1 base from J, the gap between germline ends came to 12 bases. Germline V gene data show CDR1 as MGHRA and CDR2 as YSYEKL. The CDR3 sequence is CASSQLGTAQETQYF. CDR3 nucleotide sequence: TGCGCCAGCAGCCAGCTTGGGACCGCCCAAGAGACCCAGTACTTC.

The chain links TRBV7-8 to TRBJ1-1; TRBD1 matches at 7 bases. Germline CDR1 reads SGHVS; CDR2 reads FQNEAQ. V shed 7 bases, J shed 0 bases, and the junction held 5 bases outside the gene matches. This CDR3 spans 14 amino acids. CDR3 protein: CASTEQGMNTEAFF. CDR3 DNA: TGTGCCAGCACCGAACAGGGGATGAACACTGAAGCTTTCTTT.

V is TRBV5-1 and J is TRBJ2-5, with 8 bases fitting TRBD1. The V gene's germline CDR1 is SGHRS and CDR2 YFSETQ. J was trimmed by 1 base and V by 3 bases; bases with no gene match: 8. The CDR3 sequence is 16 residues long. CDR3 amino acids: CASSSRTGSVQETQYF. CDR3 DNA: TGCGCCAGCAGCTCTCGGACAGGGTCAGTCCAAGAGACCCAGTACTTC.

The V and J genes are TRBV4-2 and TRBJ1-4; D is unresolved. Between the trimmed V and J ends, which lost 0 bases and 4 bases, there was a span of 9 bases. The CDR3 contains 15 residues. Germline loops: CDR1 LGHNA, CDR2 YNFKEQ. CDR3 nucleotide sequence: TGTGCCAGCAGCCAAGATCGCCAGTTTAATGAAAAACTGTTTTTT. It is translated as CASSQDRQFNEKLFF.

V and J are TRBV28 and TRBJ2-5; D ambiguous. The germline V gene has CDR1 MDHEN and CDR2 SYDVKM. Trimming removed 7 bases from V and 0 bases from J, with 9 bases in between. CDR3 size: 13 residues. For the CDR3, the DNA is TGTGCCAGCACTACTGGACACCAAGAGACCCAGTACTTC. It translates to CASTTGHQETQYF.

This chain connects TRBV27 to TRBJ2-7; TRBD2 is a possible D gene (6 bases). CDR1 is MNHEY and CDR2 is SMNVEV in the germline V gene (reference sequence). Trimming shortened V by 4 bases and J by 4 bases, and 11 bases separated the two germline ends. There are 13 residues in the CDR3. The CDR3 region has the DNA TGTGCCAGCAGTTGGCGGGAAGGTTACGAGCAGTACTTC. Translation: CASSWREGYEQYF.

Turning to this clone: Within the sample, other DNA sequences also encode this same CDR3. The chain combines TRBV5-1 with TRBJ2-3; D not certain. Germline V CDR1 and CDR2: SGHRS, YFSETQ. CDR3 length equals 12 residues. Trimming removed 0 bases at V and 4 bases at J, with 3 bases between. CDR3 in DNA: TGCGCCAGCAGCTTGGAAGCAGATACGCAGTATTTT. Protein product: CASSLEADTQYF.

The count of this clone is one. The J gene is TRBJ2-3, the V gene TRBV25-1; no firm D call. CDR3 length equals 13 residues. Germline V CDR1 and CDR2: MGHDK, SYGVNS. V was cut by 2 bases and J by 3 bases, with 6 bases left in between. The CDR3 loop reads CASSEQVTDTQYF. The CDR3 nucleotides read TGTGCCAGCAGTGAACAAGTTACAGATACGCAGTATTTT. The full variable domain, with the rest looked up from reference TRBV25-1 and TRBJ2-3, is EADIYQTPRYLVIGTGKKITLECSQTMGHDKMYWYQQDPGMELHLIHYSYGVNSTEKGDLSSESTVSRIRTEHFPLTLESARPSHTSQYLCASSEQVTDTQYFGPGTRLTVL.

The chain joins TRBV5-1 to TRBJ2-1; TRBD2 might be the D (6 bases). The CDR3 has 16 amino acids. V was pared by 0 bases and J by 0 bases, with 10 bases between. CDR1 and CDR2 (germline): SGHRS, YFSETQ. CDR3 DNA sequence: TGCGCCAGCAGCTTGGTGCGGGGAAGCTCCTACAATGAGCAGTTCTTC. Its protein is CASSLVRGSSYNEQFF.

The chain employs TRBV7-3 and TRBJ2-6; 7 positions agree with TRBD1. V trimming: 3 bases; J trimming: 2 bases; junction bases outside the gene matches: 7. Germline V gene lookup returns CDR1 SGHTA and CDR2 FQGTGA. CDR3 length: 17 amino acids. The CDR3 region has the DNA TGTGCCAGCAGCTTTACACCCGGGACAGCTGGGGCCAACGTCCTGACTTTC. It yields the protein CASSFTPGTAGANVLTF.

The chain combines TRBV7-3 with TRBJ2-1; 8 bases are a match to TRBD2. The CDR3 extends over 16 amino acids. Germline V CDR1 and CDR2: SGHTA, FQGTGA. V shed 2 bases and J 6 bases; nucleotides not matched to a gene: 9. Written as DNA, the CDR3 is TGTGCCAGCAGCTTATCTGGGACTAGGATGGGCAATGAGCAGTTCTTC. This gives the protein CASSLSGTRMGNEQFF.

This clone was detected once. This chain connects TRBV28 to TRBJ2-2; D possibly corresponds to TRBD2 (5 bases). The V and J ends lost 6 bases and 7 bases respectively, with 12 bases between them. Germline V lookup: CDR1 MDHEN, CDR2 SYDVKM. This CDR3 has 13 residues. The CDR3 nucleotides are TGTGCCAGCAGGCCGGGGAGAATCGGGGAGCTGTTTTTT. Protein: CASRPGRIGELFF.

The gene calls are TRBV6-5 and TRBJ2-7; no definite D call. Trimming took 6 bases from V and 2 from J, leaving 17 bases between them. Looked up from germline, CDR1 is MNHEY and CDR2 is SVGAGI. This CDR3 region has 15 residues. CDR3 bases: TGTGCCAGCAGACCCTCCCTGCTAGAGACCTACGAGCAGTACTTC. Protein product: CASRPSLLETYEQYF.

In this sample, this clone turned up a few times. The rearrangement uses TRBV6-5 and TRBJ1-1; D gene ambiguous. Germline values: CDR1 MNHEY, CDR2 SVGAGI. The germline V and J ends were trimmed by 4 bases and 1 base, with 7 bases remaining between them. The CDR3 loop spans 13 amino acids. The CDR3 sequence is CASSSRENTEAFF. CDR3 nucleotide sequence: TGTGCCAGCAGTTCGAGGGAGAACACTGAAGCTTTCTTT.